This T cell receptor (beta chain) emerged from a study of T cell clusters in autoimmune cytopenias. The wider study: A median of about 54,000 TRB reads per sample yielded a median approximately 2,500 distinct clonotypes.

Multiplex touch-down PCR amplified TRB using TRB-A and TRB-B pools in one tube. One entry per CDR3 protein, without DNA, is what TCRdb gives after re-calling the multiplex PCR reads. Seen in this sample are some 2,900 distinct CDR3 sequences; the ten most common clones hold 7% to 10%. Study observations and caveats: TRB repertoire shifts in secondary cytopenia and chronic lymphocytic leukemia mostly reflected lymphoma, not autoimmunity. Clustering suggested that physiological T cell clusters were missing in primary autoimmune cytopenia patients. No experiment has yet validated the function of the T cell clusters defined in silico.

This CDR3 has 16 residues. CDR1 and CDR2 from the germline V gene are LNHDA and SQIVND (reference sequence). By frequency, this clonotype is medium-sized. Antigen specificity is unknown. Tens of thousands of genome equivalents of blood DNA were amplified for TRB. This chain uses TRBV19 with TRBJ2-1; the TCRdb D gene call, TRBD2, has no DNA to confirm it. The sequenced sample consisted of peripheral blood. The clonotype originates from a human donor with an autoimmune cytopenia or autoimmune hepatitis (not recorded which). The CDR3 sequence: CASSIGDPTRGNEQFF. Together with reference TRBV19 and TRBJ2-1, the CDR3 gives the full variable domain: DGGITQSPKYLFRKEGQNVTLSCEQNLNHDAMYWYRQDPGQGLRLIYYSQIVNDFQKGDIAEGYSVSREKKESFPLTVTSAQKNPTAFYLCASSIGDPTRGNEQFFGPGTRLTVL.